This T cell receptor (beta chain) was captured by sequencing in a study of blood T cell repertoires in COVID-19. V lost 0 bases, J lost 3 bases, and 3 bases lay in between. The CDR3 has 14 amino acids. CDR1 is LGHDT, CDR2 YNNKEL, per germline (reference sequence). Using immunoSEQ multiplex PCR, the repertoire was profiled, and TCRdb retains in-frame clones only, with some absent. The sample has some 49,000 clones, under 95% seen once. The chain has TRBV3-1 (or the pseudogene TRBV3-2) and TRBJ1-6; no reliable D call. The sequenced material came from peripheral blood. This clonotype was sampled from a man aged 70 or older with active COVID-19. The CDR3 nucleotides are TGTGCCAGCAGCCAAGACCTCTATAATTCACCCCTCCACTTT. This translates into CASSQDLYNSPLHF.